This is a list of T cell receptor beta chains from one sample in a study of shared clonotypes between healthy human individuals. Profiling relied on immunoSEQ multiplex PCR, and the TCRdb table lists in-frame clones only, not all of them. This table holds more than 600,000 clones, 92% found once. The sample was naive CD8+ T cells sorted from blood. The receptors derive from a young man in good health. Each CDR3 is given with its conserved first and last residue. The order of the fields is J gene, D gene, CDR3 length, clone size, V gene, CDR3 DNA, CDR3 protein. The D gene is left open where the match is weak. Expanded clones are given a class, and other clones once, few, many or no size at all.

j_gene: TRBJ1-1
d_gene: -
len: 14
abundance: -
v_gene: TRBV7-9
CDR3nt: TGTGCCAGCAGCTCCGGGACCGCTAACACTGAAGCTTTCTTT
CDR3aa: CASSSGTANTEAFF

j_gene: TRBJ2-7
d_gene: TRBD2
len: 17
abundance: once
v_gene: TRBV4-1
CDR3nt: TGCGCCAGCAGCCAAGTGGTAGCGGGAGTGAATTCCTACGAGCAGTACTTC
CDR3aa: CASSQVVAGVNSYEQYF

j_gene: TRBJ2-1
d_gene: TRBD2
len: 17
abundance: -
v_gene: TRBV7-6
CDR3nt: TGTGCCAGCAGCTTAGCCCGGGCCGGGACTAGCTACAATGAGCAGTTCTTC
CDR3aa: CASSLARAGTSYNEQFF

j_gene: TRBJ1-5
d_gene: -
len: 13
abundance: -
v_gene: TRBV10-3
CDR3nt: TGTGCCACCTTGGTGGGTAGTGATCAGCCCCAGCATTTT
CDR3aa: CATLVGSDQPQHF

j_gene: TRBJ2-7
d_gene: TRBD1
len: 16
abundance: -
v_gene: TRBV27
CDR3nt: TGTGCCAGCAGCCCCGGGACAGAAGTAAGTTCCTACGAGCAGTACTTC
CDR3aa: CASSPGTEVSSYEQYF

j_gene: TRBJ1-4
d_gene: TRBD1
len: 15
abundance: -
v_gene: TRBV7-9
CDR3nt: TGTGCCAGCAGCCCACCGGGACAGCCAAATGAAAAACTGTTTTTT
CDR3aa: CASSPPGQPNEKLFF

j_gene: TRBJ2-7
d_gene: -
len: 14
abundance: once
v_gene: TRBV4-1
CDR3nt: TGCGCCAGCAGCCCGGAGGAGGGCCCCTACGAGCAGTACTTC
CDR3aa: CASSPEEGPYEQYF

j_gene: TRBJ1-5
d_gene: TRBD1
len: 15
abundance: -
v_gene: TRBV23-1
CDR3nt: TGCGCCAGCGAGGACAGGGGGCTGGGCAATCAGCCCCAGCATTTT
CDR3aa: CASEDRGLGNQPQHF

j_gene: TRBJ2-1
d_gene: -
len: 12
abundance: -
v_gene: TRBV7-8
CDR3nt: TGTGCCAGCAGCTTAGGGTACAATGAGCAGTTCTTC
CDR3aa: CASSLGYNEQFF

j_gene: TRBJ2-7
d_gene: TRBD2
len: 16
abundance: -
v_gene: TRBV10-3
CDR3nt: TGTGCCATCAGATCGGGACTAGCGGGAGTTGAAGACGAGCAGTACTTC
CDR3aa: CAIRSGLAGVEDEQYF

j_gene: TRBJ2-3
d_gene: -
len: 14
abundance: -
v_gene: TRBV14
CDR3nt: TGTGCCAGCATAGATCTATGTGGGAGGGATACGCAGTATTTT
CDR3aa: CASIDLCGRDTQYF

j_gene: TRBJ2-2
d_gene: -
len: 14
abundance: -
v_gene: TRBV5-4
CDR3nt: TGTGCCAGCAGCTTGGGATACCTCTCCGGGGAGCTGTTTTTT
CDR3aa: CASSLGYLSGELFF

j_gene: TRBJ1-4
d_gene: -
len: 16
abundance: -
v_gene: TRBV2
CDR3nt: TGTGCCAGCAGTGAAGAGGCTGATCCAACTAATGAAAAACTGTTTTTT
CDR3aa: CASSEEADPTNEKLFF

j_gene: TRBJ2-1
d_gene: -
len: 14
abundance: -
v_gene: TRBV6-1
CDR3nt: TGTGCCAGCAGTGAAGGACCATCATCCAATGAGCAGTTCTTC
CDR3aa: CASSEGPSSNEQFF

j_gene: TRBJ2-1
d_gene: -
len: 13
abundance: -
v_gene: TRBV6-1
CDR3nt: TGTGCCAGCAGTAGGGACTTCTACAATGAGCAGTTCTTC
CDR3aa: CASSRDFYNEQFF

j_gene: TRBJ2-7
d_gene: TRBD2
len: 14
abundance: -
v_gene: TRBV27
CDR3nt: TGTGCCAGCAGACGACTAGCGGGAAGGTACGAGCAGTACTTC
CDR3aa: CASRRLAGRYEQYF

j_gene: TRBJ1-6
d_gene: TRBD1
len: 15
abundance: -
v_gene: TRBV27
CDR3nt: TGTGCCAGCACCTTGACAGGGCCTTATAATTCACCCCTCCACTTT
CDR3aa: CASTLTGPYNSPLHF

j_gene: TRBJ2-7
d_gene: TRBD1
len: 14
abundance: -
v_gene: TRBV7-2
CDR3nt: TGTGCCAGCACGAACACAGGGGGCTCCTACGAGCAGTACTTC
CDR3aa: CASTNTGGSYEQYF

j_gene: TRBJ2-5
d_gene: TRBD2
len: 13
abundance: -
v_gene: TRBV6-5
CDR3nt: TGTGCCAGCAGTTATCCGGGAGGAGAGACCCAGTACTTC
CDR3aa: CASSYPGGETQYF

j_gene: TRBJ1-1
d_gene: -
len: 13
abundance: -
v_gene: TRBV19
CDR3nt: TGTGCCAGTAGGGAAAATCGGTTCACTGAAGCTTTCTTT
CDR3aa: CASRENRFTEAFF

j_gene: TRBJ2-7
d_gene: -
len: 14
abundance: -
v_gene: TRBV19
CDR3nt: TGTGCCAGTAAAACCGGGACACTAAGCTACGAGCAGTACTTC
CDR3aa: CASKTGTLSYEQYF

j_gene: TRBJ2-1
d_gene: -
len: 17
abundance: -
v_gene: TRBV10-2
CDR3nt: TGCGCCAGCAGTGAGACAACCAGTTGGGGCACACAAAATGAGCAGTTCTTC
CDR3aa: CASSETTSWGTQNEQFF

j_gene: TRBJ2-7
d_gene: -
len: 12
abundance: -
v_gene: TRBV29-1
CDR3nt: TGCAGCGTTCAAACTACGGGCTACGAGCAGTACTTC
CDR3aa: CSVQTTGYEQYF

j_gene: TRBJ2-7
d_gene: TRBD1
len: 16
abundance: -
v_gene: TRBV27
CDR3nt: TGTGCCAGCAGTCCCTACGGGACAGGTCGATCCTACGAGCAGTACTTC
CDR3aa: CASSPYGTGRSYEQYF

j_gene: TRBJ1-2
d_gene: -
len: 13
abundance: once
v_gene: TRBV28
CDR3nt: TGTGCCAGCAGTCTAGGGACCGTCGATGGCTACACCTTC
CDR3aa: CASSLGTVDGYTF

j_gene: TRBJ2-7
d_gene: TRBD1
len: 11
abundance: -
v_gene: TRBV10-2
CDR3nt: TGCGCCAGCCTGACAGGGAACGAGCAGTACTTC
CDR3aa: CASLTGNEQYF

j_gene: TRBJ2-1
d_gene: -
len: 14
abundance: -
v_gene: TRBV9
CDR3nt: TGTGCCAGCAGCGGGGAGGGGGCGAACAATGAGCAGTTCTTC
CDR3aa: CASSGEGANNEQFF

j_gene: TRBJ1-1
d_gene: -
len: 12
abundance: -
v_gene: TRBV6-5
CDR3nt: TGTGCCAGCAGTTACTCGGGGCGCGAAGCTTTCTTT
CDR3aa: CASSYSGREAFF

j_gene: TRBJ2-7
d_gene: -
len: 12
abundance: few
v_gene: TRBV7-9
CDR3nt: TGTGCCAGCAGCGTGGACAGCTACGAGCAGTACTTC
CDR3aa: CASSVDSYEQYF

j_gene: TRBJ1-5
d_gene: -
len: 12
abundance: -
v_gene: TRBV5-6
CDR3nt: TGTGCCAGCAGCCTCGACAATCAGCCCCAGCATTTT
CDR3aa: CASSLDNQPQHF

j_gene: TRBJ2-3
d_gene: -
len: 13
abundance: -
v_gene: TRBV18
CDR3nt: TGTGCCAGCCAAGCTGATAGCACAGATACGCAGTATTTT
CDR3aa: CASQADSTDTQYF

j_gene: TRBJ2-5
d_gene: TRBD2
len: 16
abundance: -
v_gene: TRBV6-4
CDR3nt: TGTGCCAGCAGTGAGAGAGCGGGAGAGGTCTGGGAGACCCAGTACTTC
CDR3aa: CASSERAGEVWETQYF

j_gene: TRBJ2-3
d_gene: TRBD2
len: 15
abundance: -
v_gene: TRBV29-1
CDR3nt: TGCAGCGTTCATACTAGCGGTCGTAGCACAGATACGCAGTATTTT
CDR3aa: CSVHTSGRSTDTQYF

j_gene: TRBJ1-1
d_gene: TRBD1
len: 15
abundance: -
v_gene: TRBV7-9
CDR3nt: TGTGCCAGCAGCTCGGACAGGGGGCGGTCCACTGAAGCTTTCTTT
CDR3aa: CASSSDRGRSTEAFF

j_gene: TRBJ2-7
d_gene: -
len: 11
abundance: few
v_gene: TRBV13
CDR3nt: TGTGCCAGCAGCTTAATCAACGAGCAGTACTTC
CDR3aa: CASSLINEQYF

j_gene: TRBJ2-5
d_gene: -
len: 17
abundance: -
v_gene: TRBV27
CDR3nt: TGTGCCAGCAGTTTATTAGTCGGGGGGCGACCCCAAGAGACCCAGTACTTC
CDR3aa: CASSLLVGGRPQETQYF

j_gene: TRBJ1-4
d_gene: -
len: 15
abundance: -
v_gene: TRBV27
CDR3nt: TGTGCCAGCAGTCCCTCATTTTACAGGGATGAAAAACTGTTTTTT
CDR3aa: CASSPSFYRDEKLFF

j_gene: TRBJ1-1
d_gene: TRBD1
len: 12
abundance: -
v_gene: TRBV6-1
CDR3nt: TGTGCCAGCAGAGGGGGCGGCACTGAAGCTTTCTTT
CDR3aa: CASRGGGTEAFF

j_gene: TRBJ2-3
d_gene: TRBD2
len: 14
abundance: once
v_gene: TRBV9
CDR3nt: TGTGCCAGCAGCGTAGTACTAGCGGGAGACACGCAGTATTTT
CDR3aa: CASSVVLAGDTQYF

j_gene: TRBJ2-7
d_gene: TRBD1
len: 17
abundance: -
v_gene: TRBV27
CDR3nt: TGTGCCAGCAGTTTATCGATAGGGGACAGAAGCTCCTACGAGCAGTACTTC
CDR3aa: CASSLSIGDRSSYEQYF

j_gene: TRBJ2-1
d_gene: -
len: 11
abundance: -
v_gene: TRBV20-1
CDR3nt: TGCAGTGCTCTGGAGGGAAATGAGCAGTTCTTC
CDR3aa: CSALEGNEQFF

j_gene: TRBJ2-2
d_gene: -
len: 12
abundance: -
v_gene: TRBV6-6
CDR3nt: TGTGCCAGCAGTTACGGACTCGGGGAGCTGTTTTTT
CDR3aa: CASSYGLGELFF

j_gene: TRBJ2-6
d_gene: -
len: 11
abundance: -
v_gene: TRBV20-1
CDR3nt: TGCAGTGCTACGACAGACTACGTCCTGACTTTC
CDR3aa: CSATTDYVLTF

j_gene: TRBJ2-7
d_gene: -
len: 15
abundance: -
v_gene: TRBV11-2
CDR3nt: TGTGCCAGCAGCCTCGGGAAGAATTACGGCTACGAGCAGTACTTC
CDR3aa: CASSLGKNYGYEQYF

j_gene: TRBJ1-1
d_gene: -
len: 13
abundance: -
v_gene: TRBV5-4
CDR3nt: TGTGCCAGCAGCGACCGGGACGGCACTGAAGCTTTCTTT
CDR3aa: CASSDRDGTEAFF

j_gene: TRBJ2-2
d_gene: TRBD1
len: 15
abundance: -
v_gene: TRBV14
CDR3nt: TGTGCCAGCAGCCAGGACAGGGGATGGACCGGGGAGCTGTTTTTT
CDR3aa: CASSQDRGWTGELFF

j_gene: TRBJ2-2
d_gene: -
len: 13
abundance: once
v_gene: TRBV5-1
CDR3nt: TGCGCCAGCAGCTTCTGGACAGCCGGGGAGCTGTTTTTT
CDR3aa: CASSFWTAGELFF

j_gene: TRBJ2-5
d_gene: TRBD2
len: 14
abundance: -
v_gene: TRBV28
CDR3nt: TGTGCCAGCAGTTTACTTAGCGGGAAAGAGACCCAGTACTTC
CDR3aa: CASSLLSGKETQYF

j_gene: TRBJ2-7
d_gene: -
len: 14
abundance: -
v_gene: TRBV30
CDR3nt: TGTGCCTGGAGTGACCTGGGGGGGCTGTACGAGCAGTACTTC
CDR3aa: CAWSDLGGLYEQYF

j_gene: TRBJ1-1
d_gene: -
len: 12
abundance: -
v_gene: TRBV7-9
CDR3nt: TGTGCCAGCAGCCCCCCCTCGGTTGAAGCTTTCTTT
CDR3aa: CASSPPSVEAFF

j_gene: TRBJ2-7
d_gene: -
len: 15
abundance: -
v_gene: TRBV7-9
CDR3nt: TGTGCCAGCAGCTTGGACCGGATCCAAGGCTACGAGCAGTACTTC
CDR3aa: CASSLDRIQGYEQYF

j_gene: TRBJ2-5
d_gene: -
len: 12
abundance: -
v_gene: TRBV7-9
CDR3nt: TGTGCCAGCAGCTTAGAGTCTGAGACCCAGTACTTC
CDR3aa: CASSLESETQYF

j_gene: TRBJ2-7
d_gene: TRBD2
len: 15
abundance: -
v_gene: TRBV7-9
CDR3nt: TGTGCCAGCAGCTTAGTTGCGGGAGCGCTCTACGAGCAGTACTTC
CDR3aa: CASSLVAGALYEQYF

j_gene: TRBJ2-3
d_gene: -
len: 14
abundance: -
v_gene: TRBV10-1
CDR3nt: TGCGCCAGCAGTGAGAACTTATACACAGATACGCAGTATTTT
CDR3aa: CASSENLYTDTQYF

j_gene: TRBJ2-7
d_gene: TRBD2
len: 15
abundance: -
v_gene: TRBV4-3
CDR3nt: TGCGCCAGCAGCCAGGCTTCAGCGGGAAACTACGAGCAGTACTTC
CDR3aa: CASSQASAGNYEQYF

j_gene: TRBJ1-1
d_gene: -
len: 15
abundance: -
v_gene: TRBV5-1
CDR3nt: TGCGCCAGCAGCAGGACTAGGGCAGTCCGCACTGAAGCTTTCTTT
CDR3aa: CASSRTRAVRTEAFF

j_gene: TRBJ2-1
d_gene: TRBD1
len: 15
abundance: -
v_gene: TRBV6-5
CDR3nt: TGTGCCAGCAGTCAGGGACAGGGGTATAGCAATGAGCAGTTCTTC
CDR3aa: CASSQGQGYSNEQFF

j_gene: TRBJ2-6
d_gene: -
len: 16
abundance: -
v_gene: TRBV29-1
CDR3nt: TGCAGCGTTGAAGACAGGGTGGGCTCTGGGGCCAACGTCCTGACTTTC
CDR3aa: CSVEDRVGSGANVLTF

j_gene: TRBJ2-1
d_gene: TRBD2
len: 15
abundance: -
v_gene: TRBV11-2
CDR3nt: TGTGCCAGCAGTAAACCGGGACTAGGGGACAATGAGCAGTTCTTC
CDR3aa: CASSKPGLGDNEQFF